The sequence of this TCR beta chain was determined in a study of cytomegalovirus exposure and HLA in healthy donors (dated by TCRdb to about 2017). Broadly, across the study: According to an earlier analysis of a few hundred of the donors, about 179 million T cells yielded some 120 million unique TCR beta sequences and 250 to 350 Gb of sequence data. Roughly 300 gigabases of sequencing data and 80 million or so unique TCR sequences were included in an early release covering roughly 700 HLA-typed donors. Among the roughly 400 genotyped donors, under 90% belonged to the genetic ancestry cluster associated with self-reported Caucasian donors. The study was designed to test whether signatures of past pathogen exposure could be identified by cataloging public T cell receptors. The study used immunosequencing to profile the T cell repertoires of about 670 subjects and linked those repertoires to cytomegalovirus serostatus. Along with the roughly 610-subject first cohort, a separate validation cohort of some 130 different subjects was used. High-throughput TCR immunosequencing, statistical association of individual TCRs with disease status, and machine learning were combined to predict cytomegalovirus infection status. To study patterns of TCR occurrence, a later analysis re-analyzed previously published TCR beta repertoires from 666 donors and added high-resolution HLA genotyping. In the later analysis, no new phenotypic data were used to find candidate immune exposures; instead, reliance was placed on TCR beta sequences and their occurrence across donors. In an earlier analysis of around 540 of the donors, high-throughput TCR beta sequencing was used to judge whether each TCR beta V gene segment behaved as functional or pseudogenic. Alongside the repertoire data, information on donor age, sex, ethnicity and CMV serostatus was compiled. A later genetic analysis used genome-wide SNP genotypes for about 65% of the roughly 700 donors, treating that subset as a discovery cohort. All discovery cohort repertoires had been generated using a single sequencing platform. Class I and class II HLA loci were covered by the typing at four-digit resolution. Typing coverage differed by locus: A, B, C, DRB1 and DQB1 were typed in about 629-640 donors, DQA1 in around 500, DPA1 in approximately 610, and DPB1 in 450 to 480. Roughly 5 DR-DQ haplotypes were handled as single units for association and clustering, since linkage in the cohort was strong. On average, about 200,000 unique TCR beta nucleotide sequences were sequenced per donor among fewer than 500 genotyped donors of the cohort, with roughly 18% of those sequences being non-productive. General conclusions and limits of the study: Most CMV-associated TCR beta chains appeared to be HLA-restricted in a later analysis, and the HLA associations seemed to be driven largely by CMV exposure. Assigning TCR associations to individual alleles was difficult when HLA alleles, especially DR and DQ, strongly co-occurred. The classifier was reported to diagnose cytomegalovirus status with high specificity and sensitivity in both the original and validation cohorts. V-gene and J-gene trimming of TCR beta chains was associated with a missense DCLRE1C variant in a later genetic analysis, and the association was replicated in an independent cohort. A cluster of highly shared sequence variants was judged likely to represent a technical artifact of the sequencing pipeline. A further reported finding was that TCR beta sequences accurately predicted the HLA-A and HLA-B alleles for most subjects in the first cohort. Three of the identified cytomegalovirus-associated TCR beta chains were confirmed in vitro to be specific for cytomegalovirus antigens. Some IMGT-functional V segments, including TRBV6-2 and TRBV6-3, could not be told apart with the 87-base-pair reads, so those segments were excluded. According to a later analysis, parvovirus B19, influenza, CMV and Epstein-Barr virus appeared linked to several top co-occurrence clusters. While some public TCRs were present in many individuals, most TCR sequences turned up only very rarely across donors. According to a later genetic analysis, donors in an Asian-associated ancestry cluster had fewer N-insertions in productive TCRs than the roughly 670-donor mean. A later analysis found that HLA-associated TCR beta chains were more clonally expanded and had lower generation probabilities than equally common non-associated chains. Presence/absence analyses assumed roughly uniform sequencing depth across donors, an assumption that may not hold. For the cohort, immune exposure information was limited to CMV serostatus. The authors suggested that the approach could potentially be generalized to other disease states and immunological phenotypes. Because some donors lacked HLA typing at each locus, the association tests relied only on the typed subset. In this cohort, only TCR beta chains were sequenced, and detectable features were limited by the absence of alpha or paired-chain data. Because counts were too low, seventeen rarely observed V segments, including chromosome 9 orphons, were left out of the earlier analysis of about 500 of the donors. In an earlier analysis of roughly 500 of the donors, most TCR beta V segments appeared in productive rearrangements about 87% or about 30% of the time, broadly matching IMGT annotations. Correlated functional status among segregating V segments might reflect linkage disequilibrium, but an unknown experimental factor could not be ruled out. In a later analysis, the rate of TCR association differed among HLA loci, with DRB1 alleles having the most associated TCRs and HLA-C alleles having the fewest. In a later analysis, some 18,000 TCR beta sequences were associated with specific HLA alleles at a false discovery rate of 0.05. A total of roughly 160 TCR beta chains were listed by the study as associated with cytomegalovirus.

CDR1 SEHNR and CDR2 FQNEAQ are derived from the germline V gene (reference sequence). From cysteine to phenylalanine, the CDR3 is 13 amino acids long. CDR3 DNA only is kept here, 39 bases in frame from base 1. V loses 5 bases of germline sequence and J loses 4 bases, and the interval between the two ends is 10 bases. The cohort consisted of hundreds of healthy bone marrow donors. Cohort members were all nominally healthy when sampled, although unrecorded immune exposures were likely present. The donor was CMV seropositive and belonged to the group of 270 or so seropositive cohort members. A peripheral blood sample was provided by each donor, and peripheral blood mononuclear cells were used for TCR beta sequencing. The Qiagen DNeasy Blood Extraction Kit was used to extract genomic DNA from the blood cell samples. The library was generated by the immunoSEQ multiplex PCR assay. A mixture of 60 forward primers for TCR Vbeta segments and 13 reverse primers for TCR Jbeta segments was used in the multiplex PCR. A multiplex PCR assay on genomic DNA amplified the CDR3 region of rearranged TCR beta genes. Amplified TCR beta libraries were sequenced as 87-base-pair reads on the Illumina HiSeq System. For the original study's pipeline: In a later analysis, 77 million or so unique TCR beta chains were counted across the roughly 670 repertoires, and roughly 11 million of these chains were shared by at least two donors. A nearest-neighbor algorithm error-corrected the raw reads and collapsed the reads into unique sequences, merging closely related sequences to remove PCR and sequencing errors. To assign V, D and J gene segments, CDR3 sequences were aligned to IMGT reference sequences. For a sequence to be retained, at least a six-nucleotide match to both a V gene segment and a J gene segment was required. A rearrangement was called productive if the CDR3 had no stop codons and remained in frame with V and J, and every other rearrangement was called non-productive. CDR3 was defined according to IMGT convention as the region running from the second conserved V-encoded cysteine to the conserved J-encoded phenylalanine. Sequences without an unambiguous match to a single V gene segment were excluded from the earlier analysis of several hundred of the donors. An earlier analysis of a few hundred of the donors called V segments functional above 56.7% productive rearrangements and segregating when the between-donor standard deviation exceeded 5%. To diagnose cytomegalovirus status from the catalog of TCR beta chain sequences, a statistical classification framework was built. In a later analysis, TCR nucleotide sequences were compared against IMGT/GENE-DB human TR gene sequences so that V and J genes could be assigned. The TCRdist pipeline was used in a later analysis to assign CDR3 sequences and most-parsimonious VDJ recombination scenarios. In a later analysis, each TCR beta chain was defined by its CDR3 amino acid sequence together with its V-gene family, and reads lacking a unique V-gene family were excluded. To address suspected cross-contamination and a sequencing artifact, a later analysis removed approximately 590 highly shared, low-generation-probability nucleotide sequences. In a later analysis, a clonal expansion index for each public chain was calculated from normalized within-repertoire ranks of inferred template counts. In a later analysis, generation probabilities were computed with a VDJ recombination model fitted to out-of-frame rearrangements, and the resulting probabilities were checked against IGoR. In a later analysis, TCR-TCR, TCR-HLA and TCR-CMV co-occurrence was scored with hypergeometric tests, and a repertoire-size bias correction was applied to TCR pairs. A later analysis estimated false discovery rates by permuting HLA or CMV assignments 20 times. In a later analysis, co-occurring TCRs were grouped using DBSCAN, with TCRdist sequence similarity added in when clustering inside HLA-allele-positive subsets. Co-occurrence clustering excluded repertoires with fewer than 30,000 or more than 120,000 public chains, plus five with anomalous nucleotide sharing. TCRdb re-hosts the immuneACCESS table, in-frame sequences only. Its copies lack some clones; in the studies checked, an unresolved V gene accounts for under half of them, and the cause for the rest is not known. That table gives V, J and clone size, and the DNA gave D and trimming. The sample yields 120,000 or so clones; 75% to 85% were counted once. The ten largest clones take up about 8.3% of the sample.

A note on this clone: Its antigen remains undetermined. There are no base qualities to consult, and no much larger clone falls within one base.

The receptor comes from a woman in her forties or fifties in good health and CMV-seropositive. Sequencing was carried out using PBMCs. The chain employs TRBV7-9 and TRBJ2-3, with the D gene call left open. The bases read TGTGCCAGCAGCCGCCCTATTGCAGATACGCAGTATTTT. It is translated as CASSRPIADTQYF. With the portions outside the CDR3 filled from the reference TRBV7-9 and TRBJ2-3 genes, the complete variable region becomes DTGVSQNPRHKITKRGQNVTFRCDPISEHNRLYWYRQTLGQGPEFLTYFQNEAQLEKSRLLSDRFSAERPKGSFSTLEIQRTEQGDSAMYLCASSRPIADTQYFGPGTRLTVL.